The clone carrying this T cell receptor beta chain was found many times. The antigen is not known. Breast cancer patients provided tissue from their axillary draining lymph nodes. TCRdb recomputed calls from the multiplex PCR reads with MiXCR, one row per CDR3 protein. The repertoire consists of some 170,000 distinct CDR3 sequences, with approximately 30% occurring once and the leading ten covering about 3.8%. The V gene's germline CDR1 is SGHTA and CDR2 FQGNSA. The length of the CDR3 is 15 residues. V was cut by 1 base and J by 7 bases, with 14 bases left in between. This sample is drawn from a study of breast tumors, draining lymph nodes, adjacent tissues. Study-wide points: The lymph node origin of tumor T cells was framed as consistent with a hypothesis, not demonstrated.

Source material: axillary lymph node tissue. This TCR was sampled from a female donor with breast cancer. Some clones in this sample may be carry-over from other donors' samples. This chain uses TRBV7-2 with TRBJ1-5; D is ambiguous. CDR3: CASSLESTGGQPQHF. In DNA form, the CDR3 reads TGTGCCAGCAGCTTAGAGAGTACGGGCGGACAGCCCCAGCATTTT.